The rows below give T cell receptor beta chains drawn from one sample of a study of CD8+CD57+ T cells in acquired aplastic anemia. One entry per CDR3 protein, called by TCRdb with MiXCR from the reads. Here the sample spans approximately 180,000 distinct CDR3 sequences, roughly half being singletons. Specimen: sorted CD4+, CD8+, or CD8+CD57+ T cells (not recorded which) from PBMCs. These TCRs come from a human donor with aplastic anemia. CDR3s leave out the opening cysteine and the closing phenylalanine or tryptophan. The D gene is left open where the match is weak.

cdr3_aa: ASIQRGSSYEQY
v_call: TRBV10-2
d_call: -

cdr3_aa: ASSIQGASEQF
v_call: TRBV19
d_call: TRBD1

cdr3_aa: SVATSGGLTQY
v_call: TRBV29-1
d_call: TRBD2

cdr3_aa: ASSLARRTGGVKTEAF
v_call: TRBV28
d_call: TRBD1

cdr3_aa: ASSPQVVGRDQPYEQY
v_call: TRBV18
d_call: -

cdr3_aa: ASSMRLAGVNEQF
v_call: TRBV19
d_call: TRBD2

cdr3_aa: ASRPGQGWSGYT
v_call: TRBV12-3/TRBV12-4
d_call: TRBD1

cdr3_aa: ASSQIRGDYGYT
v_call: TRBV7-9
d_call: -

cdr3_aa: ATSDLTRRY
v_call: TRBV24-1
d_call: -

cdr3_aa: SARDDSVLAGRSEQF
v_call: TRBV20-1
d_call: TRBD2

cdr3_aa: ASSLGGPSGTYEQY
v_call: TRBV11-2
d_call: TRBD2

cdr3_aa: ASSDSMPDISSYEQY
v_call: TRBV6-4
d_call: -

cdr3_aa: ATSRDLKDYEQY
v_call: TRBV15
d_call: -

cdr3_aa: ASKWAGGSYEQY
v_call: TRBV19
d_call: -

cdr3_aa: SARVLSGRVSYEQY
v_call: TRBV20-1
d_call: -

cdr3_aa: ASTRLAGYEQY
v_call: TRBV7-9
d_call: TRBD2

cdr3_aa: AIKDRGRGGYT
v_call: TRBV10-3
d_call: TRBD1

cdr3_aa: SAQGDRSREQY
v_call: TRBV20-1
d_call: -

cdr3_aa: ASSPRTADYGYT
v_call: TRBV5-1
d_call: -

cdr3_aa: ASSLGGRGLYEQY
v_call: TRBV7-2
d_call: TRBD1